The 31 T cell receptor beta chains below come from one sample, sequenced in a study of T cell responses to AZD1222 COVID-19 vaccine (dated by TCRdb to the early 2020s). The protocol used for the library was the immunoSEQ multiplex PCR assay. This is the immuneACCESS table as TCRdb keeps it, with only in-frame sequences that have V and J called. A part of the clones is gone; compared with another copy, unresolved V genes explain less than half, and the rest is unexplained. A total of 150,000 to 200,000 clones appear in this sample, about 92% of them only once. The ten largest clones take up about 3.6% of the sample. The time point label of this sample denotes: about 28 days (+/-7) after the second vaccine dose. Read against the paper, the sample's treatment or condition label means: meningococcal conjugate vaccine given as trial control. The specimen comprised peripheral blood, sampled 28 days after the second dose of the MenACWY control vaccine. These receptors came from an adult who received the MenACWY meningococcal vaccine as a control.

This CDR3 is CASSIGYRYEQYF. The DNA of the CDR3 is TGTGCCAGCAGCATAGGGTACCGCTACGAGCAGTACTTC. V and J are TRBV6-5 and TRBJ2-7; D is ambiguous. The V end was cut by 6 bases, the J end by 3 bases, with 12 bases between. This CDR3 is built from 13 residues. Germline V gene data show CDR1 as MNHEY and CDR2 as SVGAGI.

This sequence joins TRBV6-8 and TRBJ2-5, with TRBD2 matching over 9 bases. Germline assignment: CDR1 MNHGY and CDR2 SAAAGT. Trimming removed 7 bases from V and 4 bases from J; junction bases left unmatched: 16. The CDR3 extends over 17 amino acids. The CDR3 coding sequence is TGTGCCAGCACCGAGTCAGGGGTTAGCGGGGGTGGAGAGACCCAGTACTTC. Amino acid sequence: CASTESGVSGGGETQYF.

The rearrangement uses TRBV9 and TRBJ2-3, with D tentatively TRBD1 (6 bases). The CDR3 has 16 residues. V lost 0 bases to trimming and J lost 0 bases, with 11 bases between them. Germline CDR1 and CDR2: SGDLS and YYNGEE. The CDR3 here is CASSVATRGSTDTQYF. In nucleotides, the CDR3 is TGTGCCAGCAGCGTAGCTACAAGGGGGAGCACAGATACGCAGTATTTT.

The V and J genes are TRBV7-2 and TRBJ1-5; 10 bases map to TRBD1. Germline V lookup: CDR1 SGHTA, CDR2 FQGNSA. The trim removed 5 bases at V and 5 bases at J, leaving 9 bases unmatched. CDR3 length equals 16 residues. CDR3 residues: CASSDFDRGPYQPQHF. The CDR3 DNA sequence: TGTGCCAGCAGCGACTTCGACAGGGGGCCATATCAGCCCCAGCATTTT.

The rearrangement joins TRBV19 to TRBJ1-1, with 10 bases lining up with TRBD1. V shed 1 base, J shed 0 bases, and the junction held 5 bases outside the gene matches. Germline V gene lookup returns CDR1 LNHDA and CDR2 SQIVND (reference sequence). This CDR3 comprises 17 residues. The CDR3: CASSIGQGARMNTEAFF. The CDR3, as DNA: TGTGCCAGTAGTATAGGACAGGGGGCGCGAATGAACACTGAAGCTTTCTTT.

V is TRBV7-3 and J is TRBJ1-2, with D perhaps TRBD1 (5 bases). The germline CDR1 and CDR2 sequences are SGHTA and FQGTGA. V dropped 5 bases and J dropped 8 bases, with 15 bases sitting between them. The CDR3 extends over 13 amino acids. CDR3 residues: CASSPSDRRGYTF. Written as DNA, the CDR3 is TGTGCCAGCAGCCCTTCCGACAGACGAGGCTACACCTTC.

CDR3 sequence reads: CASSLVSTGVETQYF. The CDR3 bases are TGTGCCAGCAGTTTAGTATCCACCGGGGTGGAGACCCAGTACTTC. V is TRBV28 and J is TRBJ2-5; the D gene is possibly TRBD2 (5 bases). In germline, CDR1 is MDHEN, CDR2 SYDVKM. CDR3 length equals 15 residues. Trimming shortened V by 2 bases and J by 5 bases, and 15 bases separated the two germline ends. Drawing the rest from reference TRBV28 and TRBJ2-5, the complete variable domain is DVKVTQSSRYLVKRTGEKVFLECVQDMDHENMFWYRQDPGLGLRLIYFSYDVKMKEKGDIPEGYSVSREKKERFSLILESASTNQTSMYLCASSLVSTGVETQYFGPGTRLLVL.

V usage is TRBV15 and J usage is TRBJ1-1, with a tentative D call TRBD1 (5 bases). The CDR3 is made up of 16 amino acids. V gave up 3 bases and J gave up 4 bases, with 18 bases separating them. Germline V lookup: CDR1 LNHNV, CDR2 YYDKDF (reference sequence). CDR3 sequence: CATSRGIGAGSTEAFF. CDR3 in DNA: TGTGCCACCAGCAGGGGGATTGGGGCAGGGAGCACTGAAGCTTTCTTT.

J is TRBJ1-1 and V is TRBV5-1; D unresolved. CDR1 and CDR2 (germline): SGHRS, YFSETQ. V gave up 4 bases and J gave up 0 bases, with 16 bases separating them. CDR3 length: 16 amino acids. CDR3 amino acids: CASSRRASSMNTEAFF. CDR3 nucleotides: TGCGCCAGCAGCAGACGGGCCTCCTCGATGAACACTGAAGCTTTCTTT.

This chain uses TRBV2 with TRBJ2-1; 13 bases are shared with TRBD2. Germline assignment: CDR1 SNHLY and CDR2 FYNNEI. Losses at the gene ends were 3 bases for V and 10 bases for J; bases not matched to a gene: 6. This CDR3 spans 15 amino acids. CDR3 residues: CASSDKGLAGTEQFF. The DNA of the CDR3 is TGTGCCAGCAGTGATAAGGGACTAGCGGGGACAGAGCAGTTCTTC.

V usage is TRBV30 and J usage is TRBJ1-1; possible D gene TRBD1, 5 bases. CDR1 and CDR2 from the germline V gene are GTSNPN and SVGIG (reference sequence). V lost 1 base and J 6 bases, leaving 18 bases between the germline ends. This CDR3 has 15 amino acids. The CDR3 sequence is CAWSEGDSSLAEAFF. The CDR3, as DNA: TGTGCCTGGAGTGAAGGGGACTCTTCACTCGCTGAAGCTTTCTTT. The full variable domain, its missing parts supplied by reference TRBV30 and TRBJ1-1, is SQTIHQWPATLVQPVGSPLSLECTVEGTSNPNLYWYRQAAGRGLQLLFYSVGIGQISSEVPQNLSASRPQDRQFILSSKKLLLSDSGFYLCAWSEGDSSLAEAFFGQGTRLTVV.

The V call is TRBV19, the J call TRBJ2-5, with 10 bases matching TRBD2. The length of the CDR3 is 15 residues. Germline V CDR1 and CDR2: LNHDA, SQIVND (reference sequence). Trimming at V came to 6 bases and at J to 9 bases, leaving 13 bases not matched to a gene. CDR3 sequence reads: CASSLGLARVDPQYF. The CDR3 DNA follows: TGTGCCAGTAGCCTGGGACTAGCGCGAGTGGATCCCCAGTACTTC.

The CDR3 nucleotides are TGTGCCAGCAGTTACGTCGCGGGGGGAGATACGCAGTATTTT. Translated: CASSYVAGGDTQYF. The rearrangement uses TRBV6-2 or TRBV6-3 and TRBJ2-3, with 8 bases lining up with TRBD2. The CDR3 covers 14 residues. V lost 2 bases to trimming and J lost 5 bases; unmatched junction nucleotides: 3. Per germline, CDR1 MNHEY and CDR2 SVGEGT.

The rearrangement uses TRBV18 and TRBJ2-7, with 9 bases lining up with TRBD1. V was pared by 4 bases and J by 5 bases, with 9 bases of the junction left unmatched. The CDR3 covers 15 residues. The germline CDR1 and CDR2 sequences are KGHSH and LQKENI. CDR3 in DNA: TGTGCCAGCTCACTGGCTCCGGACAGGGGAAACGAGCAGTACTTC. Translated: CASSLAPDRGNEQYF. The full variable domain, rest sourced from reference TRBV18 and TRBJ2-7, is NAGVMQNPRHLVRRRGQEARLRCSPMKGHSHVYWYRQLPEEGLKFMVYLQKENIIDESGMPKERFSAEFPKEGPSILRIQQVVRGDSAAYFCASSLAPDRGNEQYFGPGTRLTVT.

This clone was picked up a small number of times. The CDR3 sequence is CASSLDSYGYTF. The CDR3 DNA sequence: TGCGCCAGCAGCTTGGACAGCTATGGCTACACCTTC. The gene calls are TRBV5-1 and TRBJ1-2; no definite D call. The CDR3 is 12 residues long. CDR1 is SGHRS and CDR2 is YFSETQ in the germline V gene. Trimming cost V 0 bases and J 4 bases, with 4 bases left between them.

The chain links TRBV5-1 to TRBJ2-5, with a possible D match to TRBD1 (6 bases). CDR3 size: 15 residues. The germline V gene encodes CDR1 SGHRS and CDR2 YFSETQ. Trimming shortened V by 4 bases and J by 0 bases, and 13 bases separated the two germline ends. CDR3 coding DNA: TGCGCCAGCAGCCATGATACAGGGTACCAAGAGACCCAGTACTTC. Amino acid sequence: CASSHDTGYQETQYF.

The rearrangement uses TRBV5-1 and TRBJ1-6; D remains unclear. Trimming took off 0 bases at V and 7 bases at J, with 8 bases between the two ends. The CDR3 consists of 14 residues. Germline V gene lookup returns CDR1 SGHRS and CDR2 YFSETQ. The CDR3 spells CASSLGDPNSPLHF. For the CDR3, the DNA is TGCGCCAGCAGCTTGGGGGATCCAAATTCACCCCTCCACTTT.

V gene TRBV7-9 combines with J gene TRBJ1-2, with no clear D. The CDR3 is made up of 15 amino acids. Germline CDR1 and CDR2: SEHNR and FQNEAQ (reference sequence). Between the trimmed V and J ends, which lost 4 bases and 8 bases, there was a span of 20 bases. The CDR3 sequence: CASSSPSDRERGYTF. Here the CDR3 DNA reads TGTGCCAGCAGCTCACCCTCGGACCGGGAAAGGGGCTACACCTTC.

This clone was observed a single time. The chain carries TRBV27 and TRBJ1-2; tentative D call: TRBD1 (5 bases). This CDR3 region has 15 residues. Per germline, CDR1 MNHEY and CDR2 SMNVEV (reference sequence). V was shortened by 5 bases and J by 2 bases, with 15 bases between the two germline ends. The CDR3 sequence is CASSLSPGENYGYTF. The CDR3 coding sequence is TGTGCCAGCAGTCTCAGCCCGGGGGAGAACTATGGCTACACCTTC.

The chain recombines TRBV3-1 (or the pseudogene TRBV3-2) with TRBJ1-2, with D unresolved. The V gene's germline CDR1 is LGHDT and CDR2 YNNKEL (reference sequence). V was trimmed by 3 bases and J by 4 bases, leaving 15 bases between them. The CDR3 is made up of 15 amino acids. The CDR3 is CASSHDGVMAYGYTF. CDR3 bases: TGTGCCAGCAGCCATGATGGGGTAATGGCCTATGGCTACACCTTC.

The V and J genes are TRBV6-6 and TRBJ1-6; D is unclear. In germline, CDR1 is MNHNY, CDR2 SVGAGI (reference sequence). V was pared by 2 bases and J by 8 bases, with 13 bases between. This CDR3 contains 15 residues. DNA for the CDR3: TGTGCCAGCAGTTACGAGAGGGAGGCCGATTCACCCCTCCACTTT. Protein: CASSYEREADSPLHF.

The chain couples TRBV4-3 to TRBJ1-5; D is unresolved. The CDR3 sequence is 14 residues long. In germline, CDR1 is LGHNA, CDR2 YSLEER. Trimming shortened V by 5 bases and J by 6 bases, and 14 bases separated the two germline ends. The CDR3 is CASSTGRTGQPQHF. The CDR3 DNA follows: TGCGCCAGCAGCACTGGACGGACGGGTCAGCCCCAGCATTTT.

The chain employs TRBV30 and TRBJ2-1, with TRBD2 matching over 11 bases. Germline CDR1 GTSNPN, CDR2 SVGIG (reference sequence). CDR3 size: 15 residues. Germline trimming cut 0 bases from V and 9 bases from J; bases unmatched to any gene: 7. CDR3 region: CAWSVGLAGGLEQFF. The CDR3 DNA reads as TGTGCCTGGAGTGTGGGGCTAGCGGGAGGTCTTGAGCAGTTCTTC.

This clone was observed a few times. The CDR3: CAWSGVRDEPQHF. The DNA of the CDR3 is TGTGCCTGGAGTGGGGTGAGGGACGAGCCCCAGCATTTT. This chain joins TRBV30 and TRBJ1-5, with D perhaps TRBD1 (5 bases). The V end lost 1 base, the J end lost 8 bases, and 12 bases lay between the germline ends. Germline CDR1 and CDR2: GTSNPN and SVGIG (reference sequence). The CDR3 covers 13 residues.

The CDR3 DNA reads as TGTGCCAGCAGTATAGCCGTATGGGAGACCCAGTACTTC. Its protein is CASSIAVWETQYF. The V and J genes are TRBV27 and TRBJ2-5, with D unclear. The V gene's germline CDR1 is MNHEY and CDR2 SMNVEV (reference sequence). The CDR3 loop spans 13 amino acids. V was pared by 5 bases and J by 5 bases, with 12 bases between.

The chain recombines TRBV28 with TRBJ2-3; D possibly corresponds to TRBD2 (5 bases). The CDR3 has 15 amino acids. Germline V lookup: CDR1 MDHEN, CDR2 SYDVKM. V was pared by 7 bases and J by 1 base, with 15 bases between. CDR3 region: CASTSPGYGTDTQYF. CDR3 DNA: TGTGCCAGCACCTCTCCGGGGTACGGCACAGATACGCAGTATTTT.

CDR3: CASSYSLKGQHGYTF. CDR3 nucleotides: TGTGCCAGCAGTTACTCGCTGAAGGGCCAGCATGGCTACACCTTC. The chain is built from TRBV6-2 or TRBV6-3 and TRBJ1-2; D gene unclear. This CDR3 is 15 amino acids long. CDR1 MNHEY and CDR2 SVGEGT come from the germline V gene. V was trimmed by 0 bases and J by 6 bases, leaving 14 bases between them.

The chain couples TRBV5-1 to TRBJ2-7; tentative D call: TRBD1 (5 bases). V shed 0 bases and J shed 3 bases, with 10 bases lying between them. The CDR3 covers 14 residues. Germline CDR1 and CDR2: SGHRS and YFSETQ. The chain's CDR3 is CASSLVPGNYEQYF. The DNA of the CDR3 is TGCGCCAGCAGCTTGGTTCCAGGGAACTACGAGCAGTACTTC.

CDR3 DNA sequence: TGTGCCAGCAGCTTAGTAGGGGTGGGTGGCTACACCTTC. This translates into CASSLVGVGGYTF. This rearrangement joins TRBV7-2 to TRBJ1-2, with D perhaps matching TRBD1 (5 bases). Germline V gene data show CDR1 as SGHTA and CDR2 as FQGNSA. V shed 1 base and J shed 7 bases, with 10 bases lying between them. The CDR3 has 13 residues.

As for this clone: The same CDR3 can be traced to other DNA sequences in this sample. The V and J genes are TRBV27 and TRBJ1-5; 8 bases are a match to TRBD1. The CDR3 totals 14 residues. From germline, CDR1 is MNHEY and CDR2 SMNVEV (reference sequence). The junction had 3 bases not matched to a gene; V was cut back by 6 bases and J by 2 bases. DNA of the CDR3: TGTGCCAGCAGAAAACAGGGGGGCAATCAGCCCCAGCATTTT. Its protein product is CASRKQGGNQPQHF.

V and J are TRBV6-5 and TRBJ1-3; no clear D. Deletions cut 5 bases from V and 14 bases from J, with 22 bases between. CDR1 is MNHEY and CDR2 is SVGAGI in the germline V gene. This CDR3 is 14 amino acids long. CDR3 loop: CASSPSKPRTRLYF. The DNA of the CDR3 is TGTGCCAGCAGTCCCTCGAAGCCAAGAACCCGATTATATTTT.